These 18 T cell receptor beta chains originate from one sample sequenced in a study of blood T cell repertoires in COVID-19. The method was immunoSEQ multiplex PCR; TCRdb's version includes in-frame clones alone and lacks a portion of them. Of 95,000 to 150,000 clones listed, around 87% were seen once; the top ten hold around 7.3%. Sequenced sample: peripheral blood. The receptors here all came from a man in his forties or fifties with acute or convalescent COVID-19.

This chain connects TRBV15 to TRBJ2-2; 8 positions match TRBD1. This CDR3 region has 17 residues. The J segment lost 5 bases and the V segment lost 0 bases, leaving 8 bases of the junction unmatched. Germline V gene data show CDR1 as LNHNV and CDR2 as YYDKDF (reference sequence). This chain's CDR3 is CATSRDLDRGNTGELFF. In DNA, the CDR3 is TGTGCCACCAGCAGAGATCTTGACAGGGGAAATACCGGGGAGCTGTTTTTT.

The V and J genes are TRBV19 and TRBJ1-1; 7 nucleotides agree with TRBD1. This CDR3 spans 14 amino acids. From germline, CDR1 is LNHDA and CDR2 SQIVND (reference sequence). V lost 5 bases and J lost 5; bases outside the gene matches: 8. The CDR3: CASSLQGGRTEAFF. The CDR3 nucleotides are TGTGCCAGTAGTTTGCAGGGGGGAAGGACTGAAGCTTTCTTT. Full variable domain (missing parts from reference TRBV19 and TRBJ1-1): DGGITQSPKYLFRKEGQNVTLSCEQNLNHDAMYWYRQDPGQGLRLIYYSQIVNDFQKGDIAEGYSVSREKKESFPLTVTSAQKNPTAFYLCASSLQGGRTEAFFGQGTRLTVV.

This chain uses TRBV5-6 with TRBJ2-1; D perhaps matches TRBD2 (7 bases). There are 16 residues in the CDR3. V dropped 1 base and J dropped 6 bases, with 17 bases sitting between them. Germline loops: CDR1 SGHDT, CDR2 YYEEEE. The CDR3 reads CASSLLAGAPSNEQFF. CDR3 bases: TGTGCCAGCAGCTTGTTGGCGGGGGCTCCCAGCAATGAGCAGTTCTTC.

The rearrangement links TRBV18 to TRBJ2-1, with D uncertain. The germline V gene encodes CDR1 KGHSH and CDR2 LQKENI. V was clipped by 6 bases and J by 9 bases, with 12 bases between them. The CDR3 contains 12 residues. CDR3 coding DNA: TGTGCCAGCTCCCCCGACTCGGTTGAGCAGTTCTTC. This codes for CASSPDSVEQFF.

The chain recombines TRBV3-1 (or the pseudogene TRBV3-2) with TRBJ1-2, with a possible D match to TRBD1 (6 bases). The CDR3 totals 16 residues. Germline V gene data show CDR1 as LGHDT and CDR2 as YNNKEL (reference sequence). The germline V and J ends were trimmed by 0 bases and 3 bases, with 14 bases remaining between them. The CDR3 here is CASSQDGRGGYYGYTF. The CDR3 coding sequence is TGTGCCAGCAGCCAAGATGGAAGGGGGGGGTACTATGGCTACACCTTC.

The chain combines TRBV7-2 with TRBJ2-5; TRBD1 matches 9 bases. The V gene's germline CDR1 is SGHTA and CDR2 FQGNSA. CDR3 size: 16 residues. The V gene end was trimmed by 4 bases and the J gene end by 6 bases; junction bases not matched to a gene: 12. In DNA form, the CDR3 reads TGTGCCAGCAGCTCATTCCCGGGACAGGGTGGACAGACCCAGTACTTC. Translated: CASSSFPGQGGQTQYF.

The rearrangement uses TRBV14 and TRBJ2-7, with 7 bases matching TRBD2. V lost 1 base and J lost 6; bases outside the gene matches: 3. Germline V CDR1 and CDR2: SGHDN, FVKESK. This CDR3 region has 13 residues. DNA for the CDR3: TGTGCCAGCAGCCAAGTGGGAGGGAGCGAGCAGTACTTC. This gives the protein CASSQVGGSEQYF.

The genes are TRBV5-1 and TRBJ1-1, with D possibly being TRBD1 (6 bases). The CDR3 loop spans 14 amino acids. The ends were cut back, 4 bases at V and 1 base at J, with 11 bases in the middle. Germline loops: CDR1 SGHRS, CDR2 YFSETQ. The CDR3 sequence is CASSPGQPNTEAFF. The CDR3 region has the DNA TGCGCCAGCAGCCCCGGACAGCCGAACACTGAAGCTTTCTTT.

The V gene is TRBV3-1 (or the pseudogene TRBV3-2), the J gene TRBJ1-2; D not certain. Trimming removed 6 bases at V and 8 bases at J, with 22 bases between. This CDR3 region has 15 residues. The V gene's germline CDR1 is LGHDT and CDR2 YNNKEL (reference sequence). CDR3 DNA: TGTGCCAGCAGACCTAAGGATGGGTCCGGGGTGGGCTACACCTTC. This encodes CASRPKDGSGVGYTF.

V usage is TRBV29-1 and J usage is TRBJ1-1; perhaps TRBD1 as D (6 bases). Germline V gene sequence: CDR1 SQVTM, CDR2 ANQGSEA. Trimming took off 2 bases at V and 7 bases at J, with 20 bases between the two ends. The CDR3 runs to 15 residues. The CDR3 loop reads CSVESPTGIGGEAFF. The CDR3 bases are TGCAGCGTTGAATCCCCAACAGGGATAGGTGGTGAAGCTTTCTTT.

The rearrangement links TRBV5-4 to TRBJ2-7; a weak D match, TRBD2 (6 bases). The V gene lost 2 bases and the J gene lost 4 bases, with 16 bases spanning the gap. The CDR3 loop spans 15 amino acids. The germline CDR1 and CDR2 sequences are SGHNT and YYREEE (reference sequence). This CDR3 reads CASSFDAGSTYEQYF. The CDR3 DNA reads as TGTGCCAGCAGCTTTGATGCGGGATCTACTTACGAGCAGTACTTC.

The CDR3 is CASSQSRGTEAFF. The CDR3 DNA is TGTGCCAGCAGCCAATCCAGGGGCACTGAAGCTTTCTTT. V is TRBV4-2 and J is TRBJ1-1; D possibly corresponds to TRBD1 (6 bases). CDR1 is LGHNA and CDR2 is YNFKEQ in the germline V gene. The CDR3 loop spans 13 amino acids. Trimming cost V 2 bases and J 4 bases, with 8 bases left between them.

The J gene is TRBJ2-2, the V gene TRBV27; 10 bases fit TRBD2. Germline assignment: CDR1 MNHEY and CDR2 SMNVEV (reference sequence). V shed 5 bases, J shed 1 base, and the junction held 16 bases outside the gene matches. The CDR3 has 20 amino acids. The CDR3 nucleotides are TGTGCCAGCAGTCCACTAATCCCTAGCGGGAGAAGTAAGAACACCGGGGAGCTGTTTTTT. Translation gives CASSPLIPSGRSKNTGELFF.

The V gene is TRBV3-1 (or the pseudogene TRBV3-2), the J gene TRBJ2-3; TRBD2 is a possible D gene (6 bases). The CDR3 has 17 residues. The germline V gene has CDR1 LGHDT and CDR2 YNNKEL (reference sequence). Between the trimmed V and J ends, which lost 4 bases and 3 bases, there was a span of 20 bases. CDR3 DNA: TGTGCCAGCAGCCGGCCAGAGGGCCTGGGGGGAACAGATACGCAGTATTTT. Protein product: CASSRPEGLGGTDTQYF.

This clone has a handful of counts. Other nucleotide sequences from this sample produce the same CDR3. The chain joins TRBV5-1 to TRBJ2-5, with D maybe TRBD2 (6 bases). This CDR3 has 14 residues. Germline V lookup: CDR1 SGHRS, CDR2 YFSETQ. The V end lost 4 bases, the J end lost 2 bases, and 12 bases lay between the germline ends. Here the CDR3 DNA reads TGCGCCAGCAGCCTGACTAGTGCACAAGAGACCCAGTACTTC. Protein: CASSLTSAQETQYF. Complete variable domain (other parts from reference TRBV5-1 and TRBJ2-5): KAGVTQTPRYLIKTRGQQVTLSCSPISGHRSVSWYQQTPGQGLQFLFEYFSETQRNKGNFPGRFSGRQFSNSRSEMNVSTLELGDSALYLCASSLTSAQETQYFGPGTRLLVL.

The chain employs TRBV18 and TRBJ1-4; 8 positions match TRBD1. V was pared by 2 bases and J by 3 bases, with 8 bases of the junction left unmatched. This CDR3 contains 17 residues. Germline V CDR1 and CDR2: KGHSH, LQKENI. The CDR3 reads CASSPTGGLAANEKLFF. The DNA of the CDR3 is TGTGCCAGCTCACCAACAGGGGGTCTAGCGGCTAATGAAAAACTGTTTTTT.

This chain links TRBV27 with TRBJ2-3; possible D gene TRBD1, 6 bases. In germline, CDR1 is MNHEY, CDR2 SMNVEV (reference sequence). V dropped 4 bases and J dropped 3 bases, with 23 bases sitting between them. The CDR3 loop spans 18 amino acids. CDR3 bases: TGTGCCAGCAGTTCAACACTCCCCAGGGGATTGAGAACAGATACGCAGTATTTT. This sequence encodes CASSSTLPRGLRTDTQYF.

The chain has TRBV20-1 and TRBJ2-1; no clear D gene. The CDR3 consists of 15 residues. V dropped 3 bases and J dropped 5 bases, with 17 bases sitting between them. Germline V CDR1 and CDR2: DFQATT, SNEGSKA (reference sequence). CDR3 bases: TGCAGTGCTAGTAGAGGCCCGGGTGGAAACAATGAGCAGTTCTTC. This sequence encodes CSASRGPGGNNEQFF.